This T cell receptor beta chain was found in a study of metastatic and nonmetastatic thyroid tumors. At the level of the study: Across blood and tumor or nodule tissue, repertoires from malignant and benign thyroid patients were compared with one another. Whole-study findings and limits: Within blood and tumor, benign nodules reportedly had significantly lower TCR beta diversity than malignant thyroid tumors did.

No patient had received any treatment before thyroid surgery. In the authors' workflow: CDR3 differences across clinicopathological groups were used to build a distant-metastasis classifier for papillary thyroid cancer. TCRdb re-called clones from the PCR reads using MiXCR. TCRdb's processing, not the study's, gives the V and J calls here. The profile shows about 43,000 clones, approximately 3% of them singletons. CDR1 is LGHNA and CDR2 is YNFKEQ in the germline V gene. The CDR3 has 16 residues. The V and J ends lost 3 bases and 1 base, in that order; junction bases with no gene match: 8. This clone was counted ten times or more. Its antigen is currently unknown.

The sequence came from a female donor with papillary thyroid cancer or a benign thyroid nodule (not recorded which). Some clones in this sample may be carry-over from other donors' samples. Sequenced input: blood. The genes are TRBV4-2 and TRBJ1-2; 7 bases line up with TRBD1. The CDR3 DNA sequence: TGTGCCAGCAGCCAGAGAAGACAGGGAGGTAACTATGGCTACACCTTC. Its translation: CASSQRRQGGNYGYTF.